This record covers a single T cell receptor beta chain. Its target is unknown. Trimming cost V 6 bases and J 1 base; bases outside gene matches: 7. The CDR3 runs 17 residues. The germline V gene encodes CDR1 KGHSH and CDR2 LQKENI. This sample was taken from a study of T cell responses to AZD1222 COVID-19 vaccine. Study summary: It was second doses at about 4 or about 12 weeks that were pooled. The study's findings and limits: Only 6 or 7 people who got AZD1222 tested seropositive at baseline. Following two doses of AZD1222, Spike-specific TCR breadth and depth rose. It was only after the peak T cell response that any repertoires were sampled.

The method was immunoSEQ multiplex PCR; TCRdb's version includes in-frame clones alone and lacks a portion of them. Seen here are 130,000 to 150,000 clones, around 91% observed once, and the top ten hold about 4.6%. The sequence derives from an adult in good health. The rearrangement links TRBV18 to TRBJ2-1; 12 positions match TRBD2. Material: peripheral blood, obtained on day 0 of AZD1222 vaccination. CDR3 loop: CASSHGLAGRSYNEQFF. CDR3 DNA sequence: TGTGCCAGCTCTCACGGACTAGCGGGAAGATCCTACAATGAGCAGTTCTTC.